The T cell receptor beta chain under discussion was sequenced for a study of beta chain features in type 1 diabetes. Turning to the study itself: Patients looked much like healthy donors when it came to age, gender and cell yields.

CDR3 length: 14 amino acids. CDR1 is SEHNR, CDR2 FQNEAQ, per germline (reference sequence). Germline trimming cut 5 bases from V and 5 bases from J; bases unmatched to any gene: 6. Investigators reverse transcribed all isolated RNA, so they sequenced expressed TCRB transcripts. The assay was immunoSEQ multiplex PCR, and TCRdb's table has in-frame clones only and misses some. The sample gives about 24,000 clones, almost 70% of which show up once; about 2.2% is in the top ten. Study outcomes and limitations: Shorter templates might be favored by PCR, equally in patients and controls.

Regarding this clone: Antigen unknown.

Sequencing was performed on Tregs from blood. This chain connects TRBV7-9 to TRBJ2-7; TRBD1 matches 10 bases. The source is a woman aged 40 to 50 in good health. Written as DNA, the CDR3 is TGTGCCAGCAGCAAGACAGGGGGCCTGGACGAGCAGTACTTC. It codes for CASSKTGGLDEQYF.